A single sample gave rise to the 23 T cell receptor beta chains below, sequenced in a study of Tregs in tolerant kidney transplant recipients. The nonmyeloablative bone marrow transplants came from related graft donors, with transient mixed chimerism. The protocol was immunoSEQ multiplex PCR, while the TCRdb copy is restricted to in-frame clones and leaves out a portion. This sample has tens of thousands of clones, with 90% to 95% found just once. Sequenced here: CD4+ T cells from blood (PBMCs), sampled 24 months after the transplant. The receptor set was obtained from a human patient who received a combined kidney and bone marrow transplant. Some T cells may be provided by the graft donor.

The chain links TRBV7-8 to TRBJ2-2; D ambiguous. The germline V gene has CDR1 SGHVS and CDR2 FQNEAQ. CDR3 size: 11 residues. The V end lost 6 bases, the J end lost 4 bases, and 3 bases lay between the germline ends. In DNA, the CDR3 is TGTGCCAGCAGTCGCACCGGGGAGCTGTTTTTT. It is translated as CASSRTGELFF.

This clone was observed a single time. CDR3 in amino acids: CASSTLQGGVGTEAFF. The DNA of the CDR3 is TGTGCCAGCAGCACCCTACAGGGGGGTGTGGGCACTGAAGCTTTCTTT. The chain joins TRBV5-4 to TRBJ1-1; 8 bases are shared with TRBD1. With 4 bases clipped from V and 4 bases from J, the junction kept 12 bases outside the gene matches. The CDR3 loop spans 16 amino acids. CDR1 SGHNT and CDR2 YYREEE come from the germline V gene (reference sequence).

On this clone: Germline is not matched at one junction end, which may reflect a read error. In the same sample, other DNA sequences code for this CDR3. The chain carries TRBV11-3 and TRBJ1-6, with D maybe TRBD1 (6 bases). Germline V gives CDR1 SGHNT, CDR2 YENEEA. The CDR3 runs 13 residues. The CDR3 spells CASSFRGYSPLHF. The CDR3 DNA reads TGTGCCAGCAGCTTCAGGGGATATTCCCCCCTCCACTTT. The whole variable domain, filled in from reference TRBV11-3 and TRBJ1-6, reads EAGVVQSPRYKIIEKKQPVAFWCNPISGHNTLYWYLQNLGQGPELLIRYENEEAVDDSQLPKDRFSAERLKGVDSTLKIQPAELGDSAVYLCASSFRGYSPLHFGNGTRLTVT.

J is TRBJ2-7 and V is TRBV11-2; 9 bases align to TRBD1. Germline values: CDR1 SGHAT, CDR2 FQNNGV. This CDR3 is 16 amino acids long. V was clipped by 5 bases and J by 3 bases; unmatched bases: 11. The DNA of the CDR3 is TGTGCCAGCAGCACCCGGCCCGGGACAGGGATCTACGAGCAGTACTTC. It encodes CASSTRPGTGIYEQYF.

Here the CDR3 reads CASSPQGGGNTIYF. The CDR3 nucleotides read TGTGCCAGCAGTCCTCAGGGAGGAGGAAACACCATATATTTT. The chain combines TRBV7-2 with TRBJ1-3; D is possibly TRBD1 (5 bases). V shed 6 bases and J shed 4 bases, with 13 bases lying between them. Per the germline V gene, CDR1 is SGHTA and CDR2 is FQGNSA. The CDR3 is 14 residues long.

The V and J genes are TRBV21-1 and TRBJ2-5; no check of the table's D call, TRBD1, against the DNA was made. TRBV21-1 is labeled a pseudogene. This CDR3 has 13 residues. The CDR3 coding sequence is TGTGCCAGCAGCATAGGGGTTCAAGAGACCCAGTACTTC. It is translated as CASSIGVQETQYF.

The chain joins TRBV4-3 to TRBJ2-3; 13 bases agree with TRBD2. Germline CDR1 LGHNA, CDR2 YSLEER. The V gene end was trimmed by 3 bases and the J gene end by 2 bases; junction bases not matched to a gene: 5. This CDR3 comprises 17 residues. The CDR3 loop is CASSHLGTSGNTDTQYF. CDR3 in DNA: TGCGCCAGCAGCCACCTAGGGACTAGCGGGAACACAGATACGCAGTATTTT.

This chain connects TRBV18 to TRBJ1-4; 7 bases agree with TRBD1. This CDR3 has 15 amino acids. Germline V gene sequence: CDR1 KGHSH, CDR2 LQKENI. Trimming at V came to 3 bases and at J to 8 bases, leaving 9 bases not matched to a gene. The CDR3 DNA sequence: TGTGCCAGCTCACCGAAACAGGGGAATGGAGAAAAACTGTTTTTT. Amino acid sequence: CASSPKQGNGEKLFF.

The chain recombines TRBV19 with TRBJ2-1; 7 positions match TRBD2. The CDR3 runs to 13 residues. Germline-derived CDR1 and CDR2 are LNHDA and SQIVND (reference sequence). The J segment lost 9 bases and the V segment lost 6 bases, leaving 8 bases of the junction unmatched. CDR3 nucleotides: TGTGCCAGTAGCCTACTAGCGATAGGTGAGCAGTTCTTC. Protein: CASSLLAIGEQFF. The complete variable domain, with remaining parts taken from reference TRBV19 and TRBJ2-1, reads DGGITQSPKYLFRKEGQNVTLSCEQNLNHDAMYWYRQDPGQGLRLIYYSQIVNDFQKGDIAEGYSVSREKKESFPLTVTSAQKNPTAFYLCASSLLAIGEQFFGPGTRLTVL.

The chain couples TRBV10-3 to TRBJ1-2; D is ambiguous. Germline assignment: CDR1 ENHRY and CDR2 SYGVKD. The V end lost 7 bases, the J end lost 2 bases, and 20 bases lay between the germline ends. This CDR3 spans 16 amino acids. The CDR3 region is CAIMIRAPEGNYGYTF. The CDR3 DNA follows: TGTGCCATCATGATCCGGGCCCCCGAGGGCAACTATGGCTACACCTTC.

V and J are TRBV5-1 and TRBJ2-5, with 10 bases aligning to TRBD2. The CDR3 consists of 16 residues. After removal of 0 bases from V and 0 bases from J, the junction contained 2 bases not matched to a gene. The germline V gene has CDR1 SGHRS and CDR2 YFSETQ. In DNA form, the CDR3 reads TGCGCCAGCAGCTTGGTACTAGCGGGGTACCAAGAGACCCAGTACTTC. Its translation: CASSLVLAGYQETQYF. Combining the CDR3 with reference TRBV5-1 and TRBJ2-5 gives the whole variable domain KAGVTQTPRYLIKTRGQQVTLSCSPISGHRSVSWYQQTPGQGLQFLFEYFSETQRNKGNFPGRFSGRQFSNSRSEMNVSTLELGDSALYLCASSLVLAGYQETQYFGPGTRLLVL.

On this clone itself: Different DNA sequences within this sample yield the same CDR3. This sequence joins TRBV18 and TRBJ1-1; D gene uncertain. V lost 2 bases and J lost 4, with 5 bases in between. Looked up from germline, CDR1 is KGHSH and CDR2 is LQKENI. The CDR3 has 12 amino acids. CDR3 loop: CASSPGATEAFF. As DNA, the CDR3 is TGTGCCAGCTCACCAGGAGCCACTGAAGCTTTCTTT.

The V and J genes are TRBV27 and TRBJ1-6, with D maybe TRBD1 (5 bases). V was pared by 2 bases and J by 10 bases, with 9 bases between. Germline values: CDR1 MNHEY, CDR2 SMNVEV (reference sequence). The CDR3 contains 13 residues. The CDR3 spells CASSLEKGSPLHF. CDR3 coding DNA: TGTGCCAGCAGTTTAGAGAAGGGGTCACCCCTCCACTTT.

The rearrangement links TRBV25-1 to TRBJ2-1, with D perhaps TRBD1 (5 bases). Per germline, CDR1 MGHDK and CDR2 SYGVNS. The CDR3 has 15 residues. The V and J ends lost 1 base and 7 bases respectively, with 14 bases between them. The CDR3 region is CASSELGRAGNEQFF. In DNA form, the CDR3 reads TGTGCCAGCAGTGAATTGGGCAGGGCAGGGAATGAGCAGTTCTTC.

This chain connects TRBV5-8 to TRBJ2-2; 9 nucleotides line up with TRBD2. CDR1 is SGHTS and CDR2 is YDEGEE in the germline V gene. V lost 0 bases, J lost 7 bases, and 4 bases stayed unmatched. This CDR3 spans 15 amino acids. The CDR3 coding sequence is TGTGCCAGCAGCTTGGTCGTAGCGGGGGACGGGGAGCTGTTTTTT. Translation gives CASSLVVAGDGELFF.

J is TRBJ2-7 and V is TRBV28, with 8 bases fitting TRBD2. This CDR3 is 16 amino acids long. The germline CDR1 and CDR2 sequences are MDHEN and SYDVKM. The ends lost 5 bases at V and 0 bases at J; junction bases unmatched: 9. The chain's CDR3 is CASSPGGGLVSYEQYF. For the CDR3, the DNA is TGTGCCAGCAGTCCGGGGGGGGGACTAGTCTCCTACGAGCAGTACTTC. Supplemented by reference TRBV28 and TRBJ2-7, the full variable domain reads DVKVTQSSRYLVKRTGEKVFLECVQDMDHENMFWYRQDPGLGLRLIYFSYDVKMKEKGDIPEGYSVSREKKERFSLILESASTNQTSMYLCASSPGGGLVSYEQYFGPGTRLTVT.

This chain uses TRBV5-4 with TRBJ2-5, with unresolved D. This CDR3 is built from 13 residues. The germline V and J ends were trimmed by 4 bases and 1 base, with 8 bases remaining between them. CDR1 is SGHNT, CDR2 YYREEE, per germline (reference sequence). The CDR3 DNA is TGTGCCAGCAGCCCTAGTCTCCAAGAGACCCAGTACTTC. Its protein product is CASSPSLQETQYF.

The CDR3 loop reads CASSPPEVISPQETQYF. CDR3 coding DNA: TGTGCCAGCAGCCCCCCCGAGGTTATATCACCCCAAGAGACCCAGTACTTC. This chain connects TRBV7-9 to TRBJ2-5; D ambiguous. The CDR3 extends over 17 amino acids. The germline V gene has CDR1 SEHNR and CDR2 FQNEAQ (reference sequence). V lost 5 bases and J 1 base, leaving 20 bases between the germline ends.

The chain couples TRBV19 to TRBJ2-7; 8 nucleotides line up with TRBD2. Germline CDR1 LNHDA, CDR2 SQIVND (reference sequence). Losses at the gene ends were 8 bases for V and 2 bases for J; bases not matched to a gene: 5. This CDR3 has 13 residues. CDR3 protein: CASRRGGTYEQYF. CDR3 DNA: TGTGCCAGTCGACGGGGGGGTACCTACGAGCAGTACTTC.

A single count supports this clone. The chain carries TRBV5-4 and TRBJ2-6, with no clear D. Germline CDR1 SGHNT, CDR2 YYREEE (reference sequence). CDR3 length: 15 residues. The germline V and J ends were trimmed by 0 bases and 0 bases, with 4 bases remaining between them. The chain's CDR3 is CASSLGYSGANVLTF. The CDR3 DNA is TGTGCCAGCAGCTTGGGCTACTCTGGGGCCAACGTCCTGACTTTC.

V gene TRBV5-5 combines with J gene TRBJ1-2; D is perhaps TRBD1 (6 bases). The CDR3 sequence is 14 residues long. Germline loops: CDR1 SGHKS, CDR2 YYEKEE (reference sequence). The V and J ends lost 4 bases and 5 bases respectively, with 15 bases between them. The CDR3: CASSPTGNRYGYTF. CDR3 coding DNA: TGTGCCAGCAGCCCCACAGGGAACCGTTATGGCTACACCTTC.

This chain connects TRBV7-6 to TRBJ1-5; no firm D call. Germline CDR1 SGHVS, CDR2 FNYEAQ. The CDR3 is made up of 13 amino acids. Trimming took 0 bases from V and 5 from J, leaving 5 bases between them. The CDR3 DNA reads TGTGCCAGCAGCTTAGCGCAGGATCAGCCCCAGCATTTT. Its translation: CASSLAQDQPQHF.

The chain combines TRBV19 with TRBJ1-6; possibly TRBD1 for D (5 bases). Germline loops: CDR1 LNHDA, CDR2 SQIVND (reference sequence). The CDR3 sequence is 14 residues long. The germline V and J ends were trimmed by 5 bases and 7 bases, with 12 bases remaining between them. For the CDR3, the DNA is TGTGCCAGTAGTCAGACAGTACGAAATTCACCCCTCCACTTT. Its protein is CASSQTVRNSPLHF.